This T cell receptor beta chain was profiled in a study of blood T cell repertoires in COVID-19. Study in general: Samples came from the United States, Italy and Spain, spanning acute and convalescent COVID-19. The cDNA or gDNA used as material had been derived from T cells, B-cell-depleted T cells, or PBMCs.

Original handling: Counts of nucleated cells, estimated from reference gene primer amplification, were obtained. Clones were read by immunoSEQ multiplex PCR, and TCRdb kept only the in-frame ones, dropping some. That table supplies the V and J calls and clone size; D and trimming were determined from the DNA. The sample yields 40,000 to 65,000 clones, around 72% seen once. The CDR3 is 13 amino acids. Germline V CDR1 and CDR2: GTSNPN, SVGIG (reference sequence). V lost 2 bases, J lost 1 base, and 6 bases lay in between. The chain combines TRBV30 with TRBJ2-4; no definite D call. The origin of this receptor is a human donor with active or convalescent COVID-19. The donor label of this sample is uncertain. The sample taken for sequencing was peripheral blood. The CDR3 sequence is CAWSLQAKNIQYF. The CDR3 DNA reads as TGTGCCTGGAGTCTCCAGGCCAAAAACATTCAGTACTTC.